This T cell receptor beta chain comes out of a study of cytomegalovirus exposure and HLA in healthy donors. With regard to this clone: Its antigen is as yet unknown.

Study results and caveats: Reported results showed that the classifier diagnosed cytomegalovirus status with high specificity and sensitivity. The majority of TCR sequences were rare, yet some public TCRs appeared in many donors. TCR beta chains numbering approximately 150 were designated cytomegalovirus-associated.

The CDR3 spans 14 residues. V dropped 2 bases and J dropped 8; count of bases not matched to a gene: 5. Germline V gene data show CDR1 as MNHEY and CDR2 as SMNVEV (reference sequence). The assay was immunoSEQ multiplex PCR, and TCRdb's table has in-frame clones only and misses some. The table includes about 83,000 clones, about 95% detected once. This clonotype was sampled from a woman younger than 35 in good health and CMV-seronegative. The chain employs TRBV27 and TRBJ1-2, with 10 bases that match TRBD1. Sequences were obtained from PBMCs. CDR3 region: CASSLGQGGFGYTF. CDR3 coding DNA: TGTGCCAGCAGTTTAGGACAGGGGGGGTTCGGCTACACCTTC.